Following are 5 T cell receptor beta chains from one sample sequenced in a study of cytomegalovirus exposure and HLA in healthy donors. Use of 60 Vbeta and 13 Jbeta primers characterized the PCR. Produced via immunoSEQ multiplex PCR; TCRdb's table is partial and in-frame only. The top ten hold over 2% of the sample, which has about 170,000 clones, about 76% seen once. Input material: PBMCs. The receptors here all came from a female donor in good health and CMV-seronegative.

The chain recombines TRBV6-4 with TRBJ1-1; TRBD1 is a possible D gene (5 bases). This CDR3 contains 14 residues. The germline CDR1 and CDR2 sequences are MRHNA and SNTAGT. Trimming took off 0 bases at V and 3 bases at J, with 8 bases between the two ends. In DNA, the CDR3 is TGTGCCAGCAGTGACTCATGGGGGGACACTGAAGCTTTCTTT. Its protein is CASSDSWGDTEAFF.

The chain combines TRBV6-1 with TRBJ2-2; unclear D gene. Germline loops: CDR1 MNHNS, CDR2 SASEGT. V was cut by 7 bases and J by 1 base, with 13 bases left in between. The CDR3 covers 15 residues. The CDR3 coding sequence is TGTGCCAGCACCTGGGCCCTTCTGAACACCGGGGAGCTGTTTTTT. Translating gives CASTWALLNTGELFF.

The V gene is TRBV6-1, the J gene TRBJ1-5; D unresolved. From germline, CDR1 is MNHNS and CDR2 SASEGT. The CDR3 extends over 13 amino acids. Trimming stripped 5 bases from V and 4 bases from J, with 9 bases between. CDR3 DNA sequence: TGTGCCAGCAGTTTCACAGAAAATCAGCCCCAGCATTTT. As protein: CASSFTENQPQHF.

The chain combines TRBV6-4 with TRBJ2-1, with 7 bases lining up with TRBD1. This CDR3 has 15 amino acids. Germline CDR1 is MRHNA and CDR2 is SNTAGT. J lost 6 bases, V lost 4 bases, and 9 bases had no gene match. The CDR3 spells CASSVDRERGNEQFF. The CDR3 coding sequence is TGTGCCAGCAGTGTCGACAGGGAAAGGGGCAATGAGCAGTTCTTC.

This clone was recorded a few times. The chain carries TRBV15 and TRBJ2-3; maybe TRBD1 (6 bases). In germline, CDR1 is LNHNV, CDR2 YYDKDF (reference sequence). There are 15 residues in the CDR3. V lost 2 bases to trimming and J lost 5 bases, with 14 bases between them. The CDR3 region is CATSRSNRVGDTQYF. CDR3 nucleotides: TGTGCCACCAGCAGATCGAACAGGGTGGGAGATACGCAGTATTTT.